Following are 13 T cell receptor beta chains from one sample sequenced in a study of cytomegalovirus exposure and HLA in healthy donors. The study ran its PCR with 60 Vbeta and 13 Jbeta primers. TCRdb keeps only in-frame clones here, not all; method: immunoSEQ multiplex PCR. The data show 200,000 or so clones, approximately 80% seen once. Sequences were obtained from PBMCs. These receptors all come from a boy between 2 and 10 years old in good health and CMV-seronegative.

The genes are TRBV5-4 and TRBJ1-1; unclear D gene. This CDR3 has 14 residues. CDR1 and CDR2 (germline): SGHNT, YYREEE (reference sequence). V lost 0 bases, J lost 4 bases, and 10 bases lay in between. CDR3 amino acids: CASSLVGSGTEAFF. CDR3 DNA sequence: TGTGCCAGCAGCTTGGTTGGGTCGGGCACTGAAGCTTTCTTT.

The chain recombines TRBV5-1 with TRBJ1-1; D may be TRBD1 (5 bases). The germline V gene has CDR1 SGHRS and CDR2 YFSETQ. The CDR3 covers 12 residues. Between the trimmed V and J ends, which lost 4 bases and 11 bases, there was a span of 15 bases. The CDR3 nucleotides read TGCGCCAGCAGCCCGGGACTCCCTCTGGCTTTCTTT. This sequence encodes CASSPGLPLAFF. Full variable domain (missing parts from reference TRBV5-1 and TRBJ1-1): KAGVTQTPRYLIKTRGQQVTLSCSPISGHRSVSWYQQTPGQGLQFLFEYFSETQRNKGNFPGRFSGRQFSNSRSEMNVSTLELGDSALYLCASSPGLPLAFFGQGTRLTVV.

The chain couples TRBV9 to TRBJ2-1; D may be TRBD2 (6 bases). Trimming stripped 3 bases from V and 2 bases from J, with 6 bases between. CDR1 is SGDLS, CDR2 YYNGEE, per germline. This CDR3 has 13 residues. The CDR3 region has the DNA TGTGCCAGCAGCGGCGGGGCCTACAATGAGCAGTTCTTC. It encodes CASSGGAYNEQFF.

This clone was counted between two and nine times. The chain joins TRBV10-3 to TRBJ1-6, with D unresolved. This CDR3 has 14 amino acids. In germline, CDR1 is ENHRY, CDR2 SYGVKD. Between the trimmed V and J ends, which lost 3 bases and 12 bases, there was a span of 15 bases. In DNA, the CDR3 is TGTGCCATCAGTGAAAGCGGAGGGCTGGTACCCCTCCACTTT. Protein product: CAISESGGLVPLHF.

The V and J genes are TRBV5-1 and TRBJ2-5; weak D call: TRBD2 (5 bases). The V end was cut by 0 bases, the J end by 4 bases, with 13 bases between. The CDR3 has 15 residues. In germline, CDR1 is SGHRS, CDR2 YFSETQ. The CDR3 coding sequence is TGCGCCAGCAGCTTGGTAGGCGGGTCCCGAGAGACCCAGTACTTC. Encoded protein: CASSLVGGSRETQYF.

V gene TRBV7-3 combines with J gene TRBJ2-5; 8 bases line up with TRBD2. This CDR3 region has 15 residues. After removal of 4 bases from V and 4 bases from J, the junction contained 8 bases not matched to a gene. Germline values: CDR1 SGHTA, CDR2 FQGTGA. CDR3 protein: CASSSSGGAGETQYF. DNA for the CDR3: TGTGCCAGCAGCTCATCGGGGGGGGCTGGAGAGACCCAGTACTTC.

This chain uses TRBV10-3 with TRBJ1-3, with unresolved D. The CDR3 totals 14 residues. Germline values: CDR1 ENHRY, CDR2 SYGVKD. Trimming stripped 3 bases from V and 0 bases from J, with 6 bases between. DNA for the CDR3: TGTGCCATCAGTGACGGGGACTCTGGAAACACCATATATTTT. It encodes CAISDGDSGNTIYF.

This clone has a single count. The chain links TRBV18 to TRBJ1-6; D possibly corresponds to TRBD1 (6 bases). There are 15 residues in the CDR3. CDR1 and CDR2 from the germline V gene are KGHSH and LQKENI. V lost 1 base to trimming and J lost 9 bases, with 13 bases between them. The CDR3 spells CASSPQEGEGSPLHF. Written as DNA, the CDR3 is TGTGCCAGCTCACCACAGGAGGGGGAGGGTTCACCCCTCCACTTT.

J is TRBJ1-1 and V is TRBV11-2; no clear D. The germline V gene has CDR1 SGHAT and CDR2 FQNNGV. V was pared by 4 bases and J by 9 bases, with 24 bases between. The CDR3 extends over 16 amino acids. For the CDR3, the DNA is TGTGCCAGCAGCTCCCTACGAGGAGGCCGGGTACGGCAAGCTTTCTTT. It yields the protein CASSSLRGGRVRQAFF.

The count of this clone is one. J is TRBJ1-2 and V is TRBV7-2, with D maybe TRBD1 (6 bases). The CDR3 has 15 amino acids. The V gene lost 2 bases and the J gene lost 4 bases, with 14 bases spanning the gap. The germline CDR1 and CDR2 sequences are SGHTA and FQGNSA. The CDR3 region is CASSLTAGALYGYTF. The CDR3 DNA follows: TGTGCCAGCAGCTTAACCGCAGGGGCACTCTATGGCTACACCTTC. The whole variable domain, filled in from reference TRBV7-2 and TRBJ1-2, reads GAGVSQSPSNKVTEKGKDVELRCDPISGHTALYWYRQSLGQGLEFLIYFQGNSAPDKSGLPSDRFSAERTGGSVSTLTIQRTQQEDSAVYLCASSLTAGALYGYTFGSGTRLTVV.

This rearrangement joins TRBV5-6 to TRBJ1-2; D remains ambiguous. Looked up from germline, CDR1 is SGHDT and CDR2 is YYEEEE. The CDR3 is 13 amino acids. Trimming removed 0 bases at V and 2 bases at J, with 5 bases between. DNA of the CDR3: TGTGCCAGCAGCTTGGGCGGGAACTATGGCTACACCTTC. It is translated as CASSLGGNYGYTF.

V is TRBV18 and J is TRBJ2-7; D possibly corresponds to TRBD1 (6 bases). The CDR3 has 16 residues. CDR1 is KGHSH and CDR2 is LQKENI in the germline V gene. The germline V and J ends were trimmed by 0 bases and 2 bases, with 14 bases remaining between them. The chain's CDR3 is CASSPPGTTRTYEQYF. The CDR3 DNA reads TGTGCCAGCTCACCACCCGGGACAACGAGGACCTACGAGCAGTACTTC.

The V and J genes are TRBV5-5 and TRBJ2-2; D remains unclear. The germline V gene has CDR1 SGHKS and CDR2 YYEKEE (reference sequence). V lost 4 bases and J 4 bases, leaving 11 bases between the germline ends. This CDR3 is built from 14 residues. CDR3 sequence: CASSNYLGTGELFF. As DNA, the CDR3 is TGTGCCAGCAGCAACTATCTAGGCACCGGGGAGCTGTTTTTT.